This T cell receptor beta chain was captured by sequencing in a study of spatial heterogeneity in lung cancer. Time point given: sample taken at primary tumor resection. No cell sorting; template was whole RNA from tumor, lung tissue or PBMC. This clonotype has only a few counts. The CDR3 runs 15 residues. V shed 4 bases and J shed 7 bases, with 19 bases lying between them. CDR1 is MNHEY, CDR2 SVGAGI, per germline. Every TCR cDNA molecule bore a unique molecular identifier. TCRdb itself ran the 5' RACE reads through MiXCR, one entry per CDR3 protein. The sample lists tens of thousands of distinct CDR3 sequences, around 12% occurring once.

This receptor was identified in a male donor with early-stage non-small cell lung cancer. V and J are TRBV6-5 and TRBJ1-2; tentative D call: TRBD1 (5 bases). The source material was PBMCs, sampled at surgery. CDR3 DNA sequence: TGTGCCAGCAGTTTCGACAGCACGAGGTCCTTTGGCTACACCTTC. This translates into CASSFDSTRSFGYTF.